The entry that follows covers one T cell receptor beta chain sequence. Libraries were prepared by immunoSEQ multiplex PCR; TCRdb keeps only in-frame clonotypes and omits some of them. The data contain 250,000 to 350,000 clones, 70% to 90% of them singletons. The data stem from a study of blood T cell repertoires in COVID-19. The study assigned cohorts using participant-reported clinical history. This CDR3 is built from 16 residues. J gave up 6 bases and V 8 bases, and 10 bases lay outside the gene matches. Looked up from germline, CDR1 is WSHSY and CDR2 is SAAADI. The sequenced sample consisted of PBMCs or T cells enriched from blood (not recorded which). The receptor was isolated from a woman in her 30s who had recovered from COVID-19. This chain joins TRBV10-2 and TRBJ2-3; TRBD2 matches at 14 bases. This CDR3 reads CASGHGLAGGLDTQYF. The CDR3 DNA follows: TGCGCCAGCGGACACGGACTAGCGGGGGGCCTCGATACGCAGTATTTT.